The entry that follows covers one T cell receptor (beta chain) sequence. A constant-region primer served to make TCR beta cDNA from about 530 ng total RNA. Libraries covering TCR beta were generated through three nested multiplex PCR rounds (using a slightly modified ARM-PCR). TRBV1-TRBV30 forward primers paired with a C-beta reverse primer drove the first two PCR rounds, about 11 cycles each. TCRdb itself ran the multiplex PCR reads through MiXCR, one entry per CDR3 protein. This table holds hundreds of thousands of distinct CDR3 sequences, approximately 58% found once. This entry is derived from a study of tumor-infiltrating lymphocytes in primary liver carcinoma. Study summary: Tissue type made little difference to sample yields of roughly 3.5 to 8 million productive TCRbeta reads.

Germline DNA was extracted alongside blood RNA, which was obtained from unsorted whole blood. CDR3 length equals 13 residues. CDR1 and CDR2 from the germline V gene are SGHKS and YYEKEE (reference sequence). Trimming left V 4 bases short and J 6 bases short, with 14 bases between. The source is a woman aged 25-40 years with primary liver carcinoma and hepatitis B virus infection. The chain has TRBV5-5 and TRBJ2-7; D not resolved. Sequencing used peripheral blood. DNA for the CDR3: TGTGCCAGCAGCGTGGATCCCCGGAGCGAGCAGTACTTC. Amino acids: CASSVDPRSEQYF.